This is a list of T cell receptor beta chains from one sample in a study of vaccination effects on CD4 cells after COVID-19. Their target antigens are unknown. Profiling relied on immunoSEQ multiplex PCR, and the TCRdb table lists in-frame clones only, not all of them. The sample shows tens of thousands of clones, 70% to 75% of them seen only once. The sequences come from CD4+ T cells from PBMCs cultured with SARS-CoV-2 spike peptides, collected before COVID-19 vaccination. Source of these receptors: a human donor who received a COVID-19 vaccine. Each CDR3 is given with its conserved first and last residue. Fields, in order: CDR3 length, V gene, D gene, CDR3 protein. A D gene is named only where the DNA matches it firmly.

14 | TRBV29-1 | . | CSVEGSARSTEAFF
12 | TRBV29-1 | . | CSVGKGGEKLFF
16 | TRBV10-1 | . | CASSESSPVLNSPLHF
15 | TRBV6-5 | . | CASSYSSGGVTEAFF
15 | TRBV15 | TRBD1 | CATSPQGARGYGYTF
15 | TRBV4-2 | . | CASSQDVTGPNEQFF
13 | TRBV27 | . | CASSFQGAETQYF
14 | TRBV6-5 | . | CAGALSSYNSPLHF
16 | TRBV7-2 | . | CASSHSLGVDYNEQFF
11 | TRBV6-1 | . | CASSERGEQFF
15 | TRBV7-9 | . | CAGSGQRNSKETQYF
16 | TRBV4-2 | . | CASSQASAGAGNTIYF
15 | TRBV6-1 | . | CASSEVSARNSPLHF
16 | TRBV5-4 | TRBD2 | CASSSGLAGAYNEQFF
14 | TRBV7-2 | . | CASSRGGFGETQYF
13 | TRBV30 | . | CAWSGQQNQPQHF
14 | TRBV6-4 | TRBD1 | CASRLDRQTDTQYF
14 | TRBV7-9 | . | CASSLEVAGNTIYF
14 | TRBV5-1 | . | CASSSDSTTYEQYF
14 | TRBV2 | TRBD1 | CASSDDRGRETQYF
14 | TRBV2 | . | CASNQDTVNSPLHF
15 | TRBV4-1 | TRBD1 | CASSHDRDGNYGYTF
13 | TRBV29-1 | . | CSVGLRPGETQYF
15 | TRBV14 | TRBD2 | CASSLSVGGSYEQYF
19 | TRBV27 | TRBD2 | CASSLSRLAGGPGTDTQYF
15 | TRBV10-1 | . | CASSDRREVGQPQHF
15 | TRBV4-1 | . | CASSQSGDGSYEQYF
14 | TRBV18 | TRBD1 | CASSPPGQGSEAFF
13 | TRBV5-6 | TRBD1 | CASSHWTGGEQYF
15 | TRBV5-8 | . | CASSSSGYSYNEQFF
17 | TRBV14 | TRBD1 | CASSQGTGWGSTYEQYF
13 | TRBV6-5 | . | CASSRASGFEAFF
14 | TRBV5-1 | TRBD1 | CASSWADRQETQYF
14 | TRBV6-5 | . | CATKRDWDNEKLFF
18 | TRBV30 | . | CAWTGGARSSSYNSPLHF
16 | TRBV7-7 | . | CASSPGRTISYNEQFF
16 | TRBV10-3 | . | CAISDPRGGADYGYTF
16 | TRBV7-9 | TRBD1 | CASSSGQGALGYGYTF
15 | TRBV12-5 | . | CASSPGRRNSYEQYF
14 | TRBV19 | . | CASSIGRVAGELFF
17 | TRBV2 | . | CASSEATRGLAHNEQFF
12 | TRBV2 | . | CASSESANTIYF
14 | TRBV7-9 | . | CASSHRGAAQPQHF
15 | TRBV2 | . | CASGKSAVGNTEAFF
15 | TRBV9 | . | CASSVVWGLGETQYF